Each of the 13 T cell receptor beta chains below was sequenced from the same sample in a study of cytomegalovirus exposure and HLA in healthy donors. PCR used 60 Vbeta primers and 13 Jbeta primers. Some clones are missing from TCRdb's copy, which holds only in-frame ones; the method was immunoSEQ multiplex PCR. This sample has about 140,000 clones, with about 74% found just once. The sequenced sample consisted of PBMCs. These receptors all come from a man aged 25-45 years in good health and CMV-seronegative.

The CDR3 bases are TGTGCCAGCAGTTCCCGCTGGGGGACAGCGAATGAAAAACTGTTTTTT. It translates to CASSSRWGTANEKLFF. V and J are TRBV6-5 and TRBJ1-4; 7 nucleotides align to TRBD1. The CDR3 spans 16 residues. Trimming took 4 bases from V and 5 from J; bases not matched to a gene: 10. The germline V gene encodes CDR1 MNHEY and CDR2 SVGAGI.

V is TRBV18 and J is TRBJ2-1, with 8 bases matching TRBD2. V shed 8 bases, J shed 9 bases, and the junction held 12 bases outside the gene matches. This CDR3 contains 14 residues. Germline values: CDR1 KGHSH, CDR2 LQKENI. As DNA, the CDR3 is TGTGCCAGCACGTCGGGACTAGTAGGAGGTGAGCAGTTCTTC. This gives the protein CASTSGLVGGEQFF.

This clone was observed once. The CDR3: CASSKVDRQDNAPEAFF. DNA of the CDR3: TGTGCCAGCAGCAAAGTGGATCGGCAGGACAATGCCCCTGAAGCTTTCTTT. The gene calls are TRBV21-1 and TRBJ1-1; TRBD1 reflects the table's D call only, with no check against the DNA. TRBV21-1 is described as a pseudogene. The CDR3 spans 17 residues.

The chain has TRBV2 and TRBJ1-1, with TRBD1 as a possible D gene (6 bases). With 8 bases removed from V and 2 bases from J, the gap between germline ends came to 12 bases. The CDR3 is 13 amino acids. The germline V gene has CDR1 SNHLY and CDR2 FYNNEI. In DNA, the CDR3 is TGTGCCAGCCATCGGGACATTAACACTGAAGCTTTCTTT. Translating it yields CASHRDINTEAFF.

The rearrangement joins TRBV27 to TRBJ2-5; TRBD2 might be the D (6 bases). The V end was cut by 3 bases, the J end by 1 base, with 6 bases between. The length of the CDR3 is 13 residues. Germline assignment: CDR1 MNHEY and CDR2 SMNVEV (reference sequence). The CDR3 DNA follows: TGTGCCAGCAGTTTGCGGGGCCAAGAGACCCAGTACTTC. Its translation is CASSLRGQETQYF.

The chain employs TRBV4-1 and TRBJ2-4; 7 positions agree with TRBD1. V was clipped by 0 bases and J by 2 bases; unmatched bases: 7. CDR1 and CDR2 (germline): MGHRA, YSYEKL. CDR3 length: 17 residues. CDR3 DNA: TGCGCCAGCAGCCAAGATCCCCAGACAGGGTCCAAAAACATTCAGTACTTC. Translation: CASSQDPQTGSKNIQYF.

The chain links TRBV5-1 to TRBJ2-5, with unresolved D. The ends were cut back, 6 bases at V and 5 bases at J, with 5 bases in the middle. CDR3 length: 10 amino acids. Germline V CDR1 and CDR2: SGHRS, YFSETQ. The DNA of the CDR3 is TGCGCCAGCATGGGCGAGACCCAGTACTTC. This translates into CASMGETQYF.

The chain combines TRBV27 with TRBJ2-1; D gene ambiguous. This CDR3 region has 13 residues. The V and J ends lost 2 bases and 10 bases respectively, with 12 bases between them. Germline CDR1 MNHEY, CDR2 SMNVEV (reference sequence). CDR3 sequence (DNA): TGTGCCAGCAGTTTAGCGACCTCCAGGGAGCAGTTCTTC. Translation: CASSLATSREQFF.

This clone was found a few times. The chain couples TRBV9 to TRBJ2-1; the D is unclear. The V end was cut by 3 bases, the J end by 10 bases, with 11 bases between. The CDR3 is made up of 12 amino acids. The germline V gene has CDR1 SGDLS and CDR2 YYNGEE. The CDR3 DNA sequence: TGTGCCAGCAGCGCGCACGAGACAGAGCAGTTCTTC. Amino acid sequence: CASSAHETEQFF.

V usage is TRBV27 and J usage is TRBJ2-7, with 7 positions matching TRBD2. Germline values: CDR1 MNHEY, CDR2 SMNVEV (reference sequence). The CDR3 covers 14 residues. Trimming cost V 4 bases and J 3 bases; bases outside gene matches: 6. The CDR3 region is CASSWGGLGYEQYF. CDR3 coding DNA: TGTGCCAGCAGTTGGGGGGGGTTGGGCTACGAGCAGTACTTC.

This clone was found a few times. This chain joins TRBV5-1 and TRBJ1-4, with 7 bases identical to TRBD1. With V trimmed by 4 bases and J by 11 bases, 14 bases remained unmatched. The CDR3 sequence is 15 residues long. The germline CDR1 and CDR2 sequences are SGHRS and YFSETQ. In DNA form, the CDR3 reads TGCGCCAGCAGCCGAAGGACCGGGACAGAGAGGAAACTGTTTTTT. Translated: CASSRRTGTERKLFF. Full variable domain (outside the CDR3, taken from reference TRBV5-1 and TRBJ1-4): KAGVTQTPRYLIKTRGQQVTLSCSPISGHRSVSWYQQTPGQGLQFLFEYFSETQRNKGNFPGRFSGRQFSNSRSEMNVSTLELGDSALYLCASSRRTGTERKLFFGSGTQLSVL.

This clone was seen a handful of times. The CDR3 sequence is CASSLAPAYEQYF. CDR3 sequence (DNA): TGTGCCAGCAGCCTAGCCCCTGCCTACGAGCAGTACTTC. The chain links TRBV28 to TRBJ2-7, with D possibly being TRBD2 (5 bases). Deletions cut 6 bases from V and 2 bases from J, with 11 bases between. The CDR3 length is 13 residues. Germline V gene sequence: CDR1 MDHEN, CDR2 SYDVKM.

The chain joins TRBV18 to TRBJ1-1; 12 bases are a match to TRBD1. Germline-derived CDR1 and CDR2 are KGHSH and LQKENI. The CDR3 totals 15 residues. J was trimmed by 10 bases and V by 2 bases; bases with no gene match: 8. The DNA for the CDR3 is TGTGCCAGCTCACCAACCGGGACAGGGGGCGGTGGAGCTTTCTTT. It codes for CASSPTGTGGGGAFF. The variable domain in full, completed from reference TRBV18 and TRBJ1-1, reads NAGVMQNPRHLVRRRGQEARLRCSPMKGHSHVYWYRQLPEEGLKFMVYLQKENIIDESGMPKERFSAEFPKEGPSILRIQQVVRGDSAAYFCASSPTGTGGGGAFFGQGTRLTVV.